The rows below give T cell receptor beta chains drawn from one sample of a study of control samples from healthy donors and cancer patients. The repertoire was sequenced with immunoSEQ multiplex PCR; TCRdb's copy has only in-frame clones and lacks some. The listing contains about 190,000 clones. Sequencing was performed on blood. These receptor sequences come from a woman between 25 and 40 years old in good health. The CDR3 runs from the conserved cysteine through the conserved F or W. The D gene is left open where the match is weak.

V gene	J gene	D gene	CDR3 protein	CDR3 DNA
TRBV23-1	TRBJ1-1	.	CASSLGQLLNTEAFF	TGCGCCAGCAGCCTAGGACAGTTATTGAACACTGAAGCTTTCTTT
TRBV9	TRBJ1-1	.	CASSGGGIVSLTEAFF	TGTGCCAGCAGCGGGGGGGGGATTGTTAGCCTCACTGAAGCTTTCTTT
TRBV7-2	TRBJ1-1	.	CASSLARWGALAADTEAFF	TGTGCCAGCAGCTTAGCGCGCTGGGGGGCACTCGCAGCGGACACTGAAGCTTTCTTT
TRBV12-2	TRBJ1-3	.	CASRPRPGGPSGNTIYF	TGTGCAAGTCGCCCACGCCCAGGGGGTCCCTCTGGAAACACCATATATTTT
TRBV4-1	TRBJ1-1	.	CASSQGRGRGSEAFF	TGCGCCAGCAGCCAAGGGCGTGGGAGAGGGAGTGAAGCTTTCTTT
TRBV11-2	TRBJ2-3	.	CASSFVAAPVSTDTQYF	TGTGCCAGCAGCTTCGTCGCAGCGCCCGTTAGCACAGATACGCAGTATTTT
TRBV19	TRBJ2-1	.	CASSIRGFRVNEQFF	TGTGCCAGTAGTATTAGAGGGTTCAGGGTAAATGAGCAGTTCTTC
TRBV6-1	TRBJ1-5	.	CASSEGAGGGLRPQHF	TGTGCCAGCAGTGAAGGGGCGGGAGGAGGGTTACGACCCCAGCATTTT
TRBV7-3	TRBJ2-1	.	CASSLEGVGTNDEQFF	TGTGCCAGCAGCTTAGAAGGGGTTGGTACTAATGATGAGCAGTTCTTC
TRBV2	TRBJ1-3	TRBD1	CASSYGRGISGNTIYF	TGTGCCAGCAGTTATGGCAGGGGGATCTCTGGAAACACCATATATTTT
TRBV6-5	TRBJ2-1	.	CASSYRRQYNNEQFF	TGTGCCAGCAGTTACCGACGACAGTATAACAATGAGCAGTTCTTC
TRBV28	TRBJ1-1	.	CASSGRLTEAFF	TGTGCCAGCAGCGGGCGCCTAACTGAAGCTTTCTTT
TRBV5-1	TRBJ1-2	.	CASSLAQRANYGYTF	TGCGCCAGCAGCTTGGCCCAGAGAGCTAACTATGGCTACACCTTC
TRBV25-1	TRBJ2-5	.	CASRVQGGQETQYF	TGTGCCAGCAGGGTACAGGGCGGACAAGAGACCCAGTACTTC
TRBV11-2	TRBJ1-1	TRBD1	CASSSVPGQGRDTEAFF	TGTGCCAGCAGCTCCGTCCCGGGACAGGGAAGGGACACTGAAGCTTTCTTT
TRBV27	TRBJ2-1	.	CASSPTYNEQFF	TGTGCCAGCAGTCCCACCTACAATGAGCAGTTCTTC
TRBV5-6	TRBJ1-1	TRBD1	CASSRRRTGALPEAFF	TGTGCCAGCAGCCGCCGACGGACAGGGGCCCTCCCTGAAGCTTTCTTT
TRBV5-1	TRBJ1-2	.	CASSTDRGYTF	TGCGCCAGCAGCACTGACAGGGGCTACACCTTC
TRBV6-5	TRBJ2-3	.	CASSPRVPHADTQYF	TGTGCCAGCAGTCCCCGGGTACCCCACGCAGATACGCAGTATTTT
TRBV10-1	TRBJ2-5	TRBD1	CASSEHPGQGEETQYF	TGCGCCAGCAGTGAGCACCCGGGACAGGGAGAAGAGACCCAGTACTTC
TRBV4-3	TRBJ2-7	.	CASSPFAVSYEQYF	TGCGCCAGCAGCCCCTTCGCCGTCTCCTACGAGCAGTACTTC
TRBV3-1/TRBV3-2	TRBJ1-3	.	CAVGGRGGNTIYF	TGTGCCGTTGGAGGGCGCGGAGGAAACACCATATATTTT
TRBV7-9	TRBJ2-1	.	CASSLDQPEQFF	TGTGCCAGCAGCTTAGATCAACCGGAGCAGTTCTTC
TRBV27	TRBJ1-6	.	CASRDGRPNSPLHF	TGTGCCAGCAGGGACGGTAGGCCCAATTCACCCCTCCACTTT
TRBV10-3	TRBJ1-2	TRBD1	CAISPWTGTDGYTF	TGTGCCATCAGCCCCTGGACAGGAACGGACGGCTACACCTTC
TRBV5-8	TRBJ1-1	.	CASSFEGYTEAFF	TGTGCCAGCAGCTTCGAGGGGTACACTGAAGCTTTCTTT
TRBV30	TRBJ1-2	.	CAWRVNYGYTF	TGTGCCTGGAGAGTTAACTATGGCTACACCTTC
TRBV5-4	TRBJ1-2	.	CASSPRARGSYGYTF	TGTGCCAGCAGCCCACGCGCGAGGGGGTCCTATGGCTACACCTTC
TRBV7-2	TRBJ1-2	TRBD1	CASSPSTSGTGIYGYTF	TGTGCCAGCAGCCCATCTACGTCCGGGACAGGGATTTATGGCTACACCTTC
TRBV19	TRBJ1-2	.	CASRYSGRYTF	TGTGCCAGTCGATATTCGGGCCGCTACACCTTC
TRBV4-3	TRBJ2-1	TRBD2	CASSRQPSSGGANEQFF	TGCGCCAGCAGCCGTCAGCCCTCTAGCGGGGGGGCAAATGAGCAGTTCTTC
TRBV5-1	TRBJ1-5	TRBD1	CASSIGQGNQPQHF	TGCGCCAGCAGCATAGGACAGGGGAATCAGCCCCAGCATTTT
TRBV7-2	TRBJ2-7	.	CASSLVGGPEYEQYF	TGTGCCAGCAGCTTAGTGGGGGGGCCGGAATACGAGCAGTACTTC
TRBV5-1	TRBJ1-2	TRBD1	CASRPWTGRDGYTF	TGCGCCAGCAGGCCATGGACAGGGCGCGATGGCTACACCTTC
TRBV5-1	TRBJ1-1	.	CASSIQGEAFF	TGCGCCAGCAGCATACAGGGTGAAGCTTTCTTT
TRBV29-1	TRBJ1-1	.	CSVRRDRDTEAFF	TGCAGCGTCCGCCGCGACCGAGACACTGAAGCTTTCTTT
TRBV15	TRBJ2-7	.	CATSNHLREEQYF	TGTGCCACCAGCAATCACCTCAGGGAGGAGCAGTACTTC
TRBV15	TRBJ1-2	.	CATSRDPGQNYGYTF	TGTGCCACCAGCAGAGATCCTGGCCAGAACTATGGCTACACCTTC
TRBV5-6	TRBJ1-5	.	CASSLGQINQPQHF	TGTGCCAGCAGCTTGGGCCAGATCAATCAGCCCCAGCATTTT
TRBV7-8	TRBJ2-1	TRBD1	CASSLETGSEQFF	TGTGCCAGCAGCTTAGAGACAGGGAGTGAGCAGTTCTTC
TRBV6-5	TRBJ2-5	.	CASARVGGDQETQYF	TGTGCCAGCGCCAGGGTAGGGGGGGACCAAGAGACCCAGTACTTC
TRBV2	TRBJ2-6	.	CASNRDSGANVLTF	TGTGCCAGTAACAGGGACTCTGGGGCCAACGTCCTGACTTTC
TRBV28	TRBJ1-2	TRBD1	CASRKGQGASGYTF	TGTGCCAGCAGGAAAGGACAGGGGGCGAGTGGCTACACCTTC
TRBV28	TRBJ1-6	.	CASSQLAGGFNSPLHF	TGTGCCAGCAGCCAACTAGCGGGGGGCTTCAATTCACCCCTCCACTTT
TRBV4-3	TRBJ2-7	.	CASSQERGGPYEQYF	TGCGCCAGCAGCCAAGAGCGCGGGGGCCCCTACGAGCAGTACTTC
TRBV5-4	TRBJ1-5	TRBD1	CASSRGGTGVVGNQPQHF	TGTGCCAGCAGCCGTGGCGGGACAGGGGTTGTGGGCAATCAGCCCCAGCATTTT
TRBV7-8	TRBJ1-5	TRBD1	CASSFWTGRTNQPQHF	TGTGCCAGCAGCTTCTGGACAGGGCGTACCAATCAGCCCCAGCATTTT
TRBV18	TRBJ1-4	.	CASSQAQGPTSFEKLFF	TGTGCCAGCTCACAGGCGCAGGGCCCCACGTCCTTTGAAAAACTGTTTTTT
TRBV6-5	TRBJ2-1	.	CASSPLRVEFF	TGTGCCAGCAGCCCCCTAAGGGTTGAGTTCTTC
TRBV11-2	TRBJ2-3	.	CASSPGVLSADTQYF	TGTGCCAGCAGCCCCGGGGTCCTTAGCGCAGATACGCAGTATTTT
TRBV3-1/TRBV3-2	TRBJ1-1	.	CASSQVRGIVNTEAFF	TGTGCCAGCAGCCAAGTGCGGGGCATCGTGAACACTGAAGCTTTCTTT
TRBV19	TRBJ2-1	TRBD2	CASSIPQGGGYNEQFF	TGTGCCAGTAGTATCCCTCAAGGCGGGGGGTACAATGAGCAGTTCTTC
TRBV5-1	TRBJ1-6	.	CASSYDHLDRRPNSPLHF	TGCGCCAGCAGCTACGACCACCTCGACAGAAGACCTAATTCACCCCTCCACTTT
TRBV6-1	TRBJ2-1	.	CASSEGPGWVEQFF	TGTGCCAGCAGTGAAGGCCCGGGCTGGGTAGAGCAGTTCTTC
TRBV5-1	TRBJ2-3	TRBD2	CASSGRGVADTQYF	TGCGCCAGCAGCGGGCGGGGGGTCGCAGATACGCAGTATTTT
TRBV6-1	TRBJ1-1	.	CASSEGAGVNTEAFF	TGTGCCAGCAGTGAAGGGGCGGGGGTCAACACTGAAGCTTTCTTT
TRBV5-6	TRBJ1-2	.	CASSLPTGLANYGYTF	TGTGCCAGCAGCTTGCCCACGGGCTTAGCTAACTATGGCTACACCTTC
TRBV19	TRBJ1-4	TRBD1	CASSIGTGRNEKLFF	TGTGCCAGTAGTATTGGGACAGGGCGAAATGAAAAACTGTTTTTT
TRBV18	TRBJ1-1	.	CASSPRIDGEAFF	TGTGCCAGCTCACCACGTATAGATGGTGAAGCTTTCTTT